This TCR beta chain was sequenced in a study of shared clonotypes between healthy human individuals. About the research overall: Each donor's CD4 naive and CD4 memory cells filled three plates apiece, CD8 naive two, and CD8 memory one.

Donation came from healthy HIV-negative adults that had no recent acute infections or vaccinations. Partitioning of CD4+ cells yielded a CD45RA+ naive subset and a CD45RA-negative memory subset. The authors distributed each subset's genomic DNA evenly over several immunoSEQ plates. Using immunoSEQ multiplex PCR, the repertoire was profiled, and TCRdb retains in-frame clones only, with some absent. In the table there are millions of clones, just over 90% of which are singletons. Material: naive CD4+ T cells from PBMCs. The subset is: CD45RA+ positively selected. The clonotype comes from a man between 18 and 29 years old in good health. Some clones in this sample may be carry-over from other donors' samples.

The CDR3 DNA reads TGTGCCAGCAGCTTGTGGGGGATGGAAAAACTGTTTTTT. It is translated as CASSLWGMEKLFF. The V gene is TRBV5-4, the J gene TRBJ1-4, with D tentatively TRBD1 (5 bases). The length of the CDR3 is 13 residues. V was shortened by 1 base and J by 8 bases, with 9 bases between the two germline ends. The germline V gene has CDR1 SGHNT and CDR2 YYREEE (reference sequence).